This is a list of T cell receptor beta chains from one sample in a study of blood T cell repertoires in COVID-19. Clones were read by immunoSEQ multiplex PCR, and TCRdb kept only the in-frame ones, dropping some. This table holds about 250,000 clones, approximately 86% found once. The sequenced material came from peripheral blood. Source of these receptors: a woman aged 60-75 years who had recovered from COVID-19. CDR3s include the opening cysteine and the closing phenylalanine or tryptophan. The D gene is left open where the match is weak. Part of the rows lack a size; the others show once, few, many or a class for expanded clones.

j_call: TRBJ2-1; clone_size: .; d_call: .; v_call: TRBV5-4; cdr3_nt: TGTGCCAGCAGCGGACACAGGGAGAACGATGAGCAGTTCTTC; cdr3_aa: CASSGHRENDEQFF
j_call: TRBJ1-2; clone_size: .; d_call: TRBD1; v_call: TRBV5-1; cdr3_nt: TGCGCCAGCAGACCGTGGACAGGGGGAATAGATGGCTACACCTTC; cdr3_aa: CASRPWTGGIDGYTF
j_call: TRBJ1-4; clone_size: .; d_call: .; v_call: TRBV19; cdr3_nt: TGTGCCAGTAGTTTCCACAGGTCATCCGACGAAAAACTGTTTTTT; cdr3_aa: CASSFHRSSDEKLFF
j_call: TRBJ2-5; clone_size: .; d_call: .; v_call: TRBV12-3/TRBV12-4; cdr3_nt: TGTGCCAGCAGTTTACACAACCAAGAGACCCAGTACTTC; cdr3_aa: CASSLHNQETQYF
j_call: TRBJ2-7; clone_size: .; d_call: TRBD1; v_call: TRBV7-9; cdr3_nt: TGTGCCAGCAGCGCCCGGGACAGGGTCTCCTACGAGCAGTACTTC; cdr3_aa: CASSARDRVSYEQYF
j_call: TRBJ2-3; clone_size: .; d_call: TRBD2; v_call: TRBV24-1; cdr3_nt: TGTGCCACCAGTGATTACCCCCCCGGGCGGGGGGGCGCAGATACGCAGTATTTT; cdr3_aa: CATSDYPPGRGGADTQYF
j_call: TRBJ2-7; clone_size: .; d_call: .; v_call: TRBV18; cdr3_nt: TGTGCCAGCTCACCACAGGGTCAGGGAAAAGACGAGCAGTACTTC; cdr3_aa: CASSPQGQGKDEQYF
j_call: TRBJ1-2; clone_size: .; d_call: TRBD1; v_call: TRBV14; cdr3_nt: TGTGCCAGCAGACTTACAGGGGACTATGGCTACACCTTC; cdr3_aa: CASRLTGDYGYTF
j_call: TRBJ1-1; clone_size: .; d_call: .; v_call: TRBV7-8; cdr3_nt: TGTGCCAGCAGCTTGGTCCTGCGGACTGAAGCTTTCTTT; cdr3_aa: CASSLVLRTEAFF
j_call: TRBJ2-1; clone_size: .; d_call: TRBD2; v_call: TRBV7-2; cdr3_nt: TGTGCCAGCAGCGCCACCCGACTAGCGGGGGAGCAGTTCTTC; cdr3_aa: CASSATRLAGEQFF
j_call: TRBJ1-2; clone_size: .; d_call: TRBD1; v_call: TRBV2; cdr3_nt: TGTGCCACCAAAATGGACAGGGGCGGCTACACCTTC; cdr3_aa: CATKMDRGGYTF
j_call: TRBJ1-5; clone_size: .; d_call: .; v_call: TRBV6-5; cdr3_nt: TGTGCCAGCACCAGACACACGTCTGACAATCAGCCCCAGCATTTT; cdr3_aa: CASTRHTSDNQPQHF
j_call: TRBJ1-6; clone_size: .; d_call: .; v_call: TRBV28; cdr3_nt: TGTGCCAGCAGTCCCCGCCCAGGGGCACATTCACCCCTCCACTTT; cdr3_aa: CASSPRPGAHSPLHF
j_call: TRBJ1-2; clone_size: .; d_call: TRBD1; v_call: TRBV15; cdr3_nt: TGTGCCACCAGTGAGGGACAGGGCTATGGCTACACCTTC; cdr3_aa: CATSEGQGYGYTF
j_call: TRBJ1-4; clone_size: .; d_call: .; v_call: TRBV5-1; cdr3_nt: TGCGCCAGCAGCCCGGACAGCGCCAGACTGTTTTTT; cdr3_aa: CASSPDSARLFF
j_call: TRBJ1-4; clone_size: once; d_call: .; v_call: TRBV5-1; cdr3_nt: TGCGCCAGCAGCTCCCTCCCAGGGGCAGATGAAAAACTGTTTTTT; cdr3_aa: CASSSLPGADEKLFF
j_call: TRBJ2-1; clone_size: .; d_call: .; v_call: TRBV29-1; cdr3_nt: TGCAGCGTTCCCCGGGGATACGACCATGAGCAGTTCTTC; cdr3_aa: CSVPRGYDHEQFF
j_call: TRBJ1-5; clone_size: .; d_call: TRBD1; v_call: TRBV7-2; cdr3_nt: TGTGCCAGCACCCCAGGGGGACATAATAGCAATCAGCCCCAGCATTTT; cdr3_aa: CASTPGGHNSNQPQHF
j_call: TRBJ1-2; clone_size: .; d_call: TRBD1; v_call: TRBV7-9; cdr3_nt: TGTGCCAGCAGCCCACTACAGGGGCTCTATGGCTACACCTTC; cdr3_aa: CASSPLQGLYGYTF
j_call: TRBJ1-1; clone_size: .; d_call: .; v_call: TRBV4-1; cdr3_nt: TGCGCCAGCAGCCATCCACAGGCTGGGAACACTGAAGCTTTCTTT; cdr3_aa: CASSHPQAGNTEAFF
j_call: TRBJ2-5; clone_size: once; d_call: TRBD2; v_call: TRBV9; cdr3_nt: TGTGCCAGCAGCGTAGGGACGGGGGGGCCTGAGACCCAGTACTTC; cdr3_aa: CASSVGTGGPETQYF
j_call: TRBJ2-7; clone_size: .; d_call: .; v_call: TRBV10-3; cdr3_nt: TGTGCCATCAGTGAGTCTGCAGGGGGGTTAAGCGAGCAGTACTTC; cdr3_aa: CAISESAGGLSEQYF
j_call: TRBJ1-5; clone_size: once; d_call: .; v_call: TRBV16; cdr3_nt: TGTGCCAGCAGCCACAGGAATCAGCCCCAGCATTTT; cdr3_aa: CASSHRNQPQHF
j_call: TRBJ1-2; clone_size: .; d_call: TRBD1; v_call: TRBV7-6; cdr3_nt: TGTGCCAGCAGCACCGGGACAGACTATGGCTACACCTTC; cdr3_aa: CASSTGTDYGYTF
j_call: TRBJ1-3; clone_size: .; d_call: .; v_call: TRBV19; cdr3_nt: TGTGCCAGTAGTATGGGTCGGACAAGCTCTGGAAACACCATATATTTT; cdr3_aa: CASSMGRTSSGNTIYF
j_call: TRBJ1-4; clone_size: .; d_call: TRBD1; v_call: TRBV18; cdr3_nt: TGTGCCAGCTCACCACGCCCCTTAACAGGGGTAAAACGAGATGAAAAACTGTTTTTT; cdr3_aa: CASSPRPLTGVKRDEKLFF
j_call: TRBJ1-2; clone_size: few; d_call: .; v_call: TRBV7-2; cdr3_nt: TGTGCCAGCAGCTCGACACCTCCTCCGGCTAACTATGGCTACACCTTC; cdr3_aa: CASSSTPPPANYGYTF
j_call: TRBJ2-7; clone_size: .; d_call: TRBD2; v_call: TRBV5-1; cdr3_nt: TGCGCCAGCAGACCGGGACTAGCTTCCTACGAGCAGTACTTC; cdr3_aa: CASRPGLASYEQYF
j_call: TRBJ1-2; clone_size: .; d_call: .; v_call: TRBV29-1; cdr3_nt: TGCAGCACCAAAGGCACAGCAGCTAACTATGGCTACACCTTC; cdr3_aa: CSTKGTAANYGYTF
j_call: TRBJ2-5; clone_size: .; d_call: .; v_call: TRBV11-2; cdr3_nt: TGTGCCAGCACCTTAGGAGGGCACGAGACCCAGTACTTC; cdr3_aa: CASTLGGHETQYF
j_call: TRBJ1-4; clone_size: .; d_call: TRBD1; v_call: TRBV15; cdr3_nt: TGTGCCACCAGCAGAGGGGGACAGGTGGTGGGAAAACTGTTTTTT; cdr3_aa: CATSRGGQVVGKLFF
j_call: TRBJ1-2; clone_size: .; d_call: TRBD1; v_call: TRBV28; cdr3_nt: TGTGCCAGCAGAGACTTTAGGAAAGGGGGCAATCGCTATGGCTACACCTTC; cdr3_aa: CASRDFRKGGNRYGYTF
j_call: TRBJ2-7; clone_size: few; d_call: TRBD1; v_call: TRBV9; cdr3_nt: TGTGCCAGCAGCGTAGCCCAACAGGGGGGAGAGCAGTACTTC; cdr3_aa: CASSVAQQGGEQYF
j_call: TRBJ1-1; clone_size: .; d_call: .; v_call: TRBV2; cdr3_nt: TGTGCCAGCAGGCCGGAGCCTAACACTGAAGCTTTCTTT; cdr3_aa: CASRPEPNTEAFF
j_call: TRBJ1-4; clone_size: few; d_call: TRBD1; v_call: TRBV19; cdr3_nt: TGTGCCACCGTCCAGGAGGACAGGGAAAATGAAAAACTGTTTTTT; cdr3_aa: CATVQEDRENEKLFF
j_call: TRBJ2-7; clone_size: .; d_call: .; v_call: TRBV19; cdr3_nt: TGTGCCACCACTCCGGCAGGGAACTACGAGCAGTACTTC; cdr3_aa: CATTPAGNYEQYF
j_call: TRBJ1-6; clone_size: .; d_call: .; v_call: TRBV11-2; cdr3_nt: TGTGCCACCGGAGATGGCTATAATTCACCCCTCCACTTT; cdr3_aa: CATGDGYNSPLHF
j_call: TRBJ1-1; clone_size: once; d_call: .; v_call: TRBV11-2; cdr3_nt: TGTGCCAGCAGCGTCGCCAGGGTCACTGAAGCTTTCTTT; cdr3_aa: CASSVARVTEAFF
j_call: TRBJ1-2; clone_size: .; d_call: TRBD1; v_call: TRBV5-1; cdr3_nt: TGCGCCAGCAGGCCGGGACAGGGATTCGTCTATGGCTACACCTTC; cdr3_aa: CASRPGQGFVYGYTF